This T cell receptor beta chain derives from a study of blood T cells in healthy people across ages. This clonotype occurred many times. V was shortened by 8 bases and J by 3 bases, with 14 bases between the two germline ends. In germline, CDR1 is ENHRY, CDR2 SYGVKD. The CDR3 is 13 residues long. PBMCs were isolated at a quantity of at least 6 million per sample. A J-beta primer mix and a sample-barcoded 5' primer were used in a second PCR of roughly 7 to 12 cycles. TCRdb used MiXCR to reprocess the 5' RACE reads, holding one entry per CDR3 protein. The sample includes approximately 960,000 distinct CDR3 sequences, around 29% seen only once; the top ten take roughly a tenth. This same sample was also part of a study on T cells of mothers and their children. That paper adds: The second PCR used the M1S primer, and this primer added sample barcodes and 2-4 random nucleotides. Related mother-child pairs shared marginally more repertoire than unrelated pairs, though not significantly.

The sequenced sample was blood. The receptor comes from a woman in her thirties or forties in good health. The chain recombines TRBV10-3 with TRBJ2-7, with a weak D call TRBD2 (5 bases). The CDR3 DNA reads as TGTGCCATCTCCGGGGAGTCTGACTACGAGCAGTACTTC. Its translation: CAISGESDYEQYF.